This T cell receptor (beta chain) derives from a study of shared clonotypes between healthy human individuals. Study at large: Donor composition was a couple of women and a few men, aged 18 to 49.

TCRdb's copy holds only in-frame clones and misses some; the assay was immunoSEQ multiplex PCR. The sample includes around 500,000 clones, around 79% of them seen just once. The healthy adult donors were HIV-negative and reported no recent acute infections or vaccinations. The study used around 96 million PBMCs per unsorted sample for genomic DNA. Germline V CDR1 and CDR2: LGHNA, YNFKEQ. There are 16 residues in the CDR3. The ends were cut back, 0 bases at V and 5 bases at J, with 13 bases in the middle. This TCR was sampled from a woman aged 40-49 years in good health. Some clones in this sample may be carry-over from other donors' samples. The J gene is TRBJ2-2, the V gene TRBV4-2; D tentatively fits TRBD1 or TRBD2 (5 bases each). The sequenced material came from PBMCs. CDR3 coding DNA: TGTGCCAGCAGCCAAGATGGGGGATCTGTGACCGGGGAGCTGTTTTTT. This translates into CASSQDGGSVTGELFF.